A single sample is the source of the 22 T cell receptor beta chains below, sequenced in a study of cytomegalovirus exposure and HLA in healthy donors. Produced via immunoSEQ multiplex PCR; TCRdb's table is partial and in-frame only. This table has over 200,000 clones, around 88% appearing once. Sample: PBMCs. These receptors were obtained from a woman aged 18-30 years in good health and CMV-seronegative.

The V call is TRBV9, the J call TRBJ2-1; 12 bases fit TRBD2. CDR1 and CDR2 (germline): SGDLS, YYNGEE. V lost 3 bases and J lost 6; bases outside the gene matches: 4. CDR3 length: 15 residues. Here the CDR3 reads CASSELAGGPNEQFF. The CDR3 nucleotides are TGTGCCAGCAGCGAGCTAGCGGGAGGGCCCAATGAGCAGTTCTTC.

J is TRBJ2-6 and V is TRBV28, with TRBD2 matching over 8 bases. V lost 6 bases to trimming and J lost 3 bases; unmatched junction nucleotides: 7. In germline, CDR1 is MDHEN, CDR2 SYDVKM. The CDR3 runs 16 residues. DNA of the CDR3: TGTGCCAGCAGCCCTAGACTAGCGAGTGGGGCCAACGTCCTGACTTTC. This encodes CASSPRLASGANVLTF.

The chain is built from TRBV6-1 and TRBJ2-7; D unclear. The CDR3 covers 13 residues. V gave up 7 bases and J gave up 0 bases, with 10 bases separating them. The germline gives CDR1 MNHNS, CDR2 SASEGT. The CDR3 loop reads CASKRNPSYEQYF. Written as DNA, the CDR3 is TGTGCCAGCAAGCGAAACCCCTCCTACGAGCAGTACTTC.

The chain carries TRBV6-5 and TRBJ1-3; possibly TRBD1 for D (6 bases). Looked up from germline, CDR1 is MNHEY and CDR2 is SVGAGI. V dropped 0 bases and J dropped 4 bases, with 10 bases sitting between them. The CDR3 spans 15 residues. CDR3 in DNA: TGTGCCAGCAGTTACTCGGGGGACACGGGAAACACCATATATTTT. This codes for CASSYSGDTGNTIYF.

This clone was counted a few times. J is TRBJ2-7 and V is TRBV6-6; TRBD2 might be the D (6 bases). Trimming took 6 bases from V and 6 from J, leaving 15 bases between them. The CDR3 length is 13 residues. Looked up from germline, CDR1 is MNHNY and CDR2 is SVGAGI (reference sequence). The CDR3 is CASRSREAGEQYF. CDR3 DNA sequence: TGTGCCAGCAGGTCCAGGGAAGCGGGCGAGCAGTACTTC.

The CDR3 coding sequence is TGTGCCGCAGGGACAGGGAGACTGGGCGAGCAGTACTTC. Protein product: CAAGTGRLGEQYF. The gene calls are TRBV27 and TRBJ2-7, with TRBD1 identical over 9 bases. This CDR3 contains 13 residues. The germline V gene encodes CDR1 MNHEY and CDR2 SMNVEV (reference sequence). The trim removed 11 bases at V and 6 bases at J, leaving 11 bases unmatched.

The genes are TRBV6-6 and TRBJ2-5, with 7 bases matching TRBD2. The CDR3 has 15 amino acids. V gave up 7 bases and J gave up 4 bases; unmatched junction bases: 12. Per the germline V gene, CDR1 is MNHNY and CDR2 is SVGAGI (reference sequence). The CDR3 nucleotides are TGTGCCAGCACCCGAGGGGAGGGGCCTGGAGAGACCCAGTACTTC. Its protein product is CASTRGEGPGETQYF.

The DNA of the CDR3 is TGTGCCAGCTCTATCAAGGGGGCGTTCAACACAGATACGCAGTATTTT. This translates into CASSIKGAFNTDTQYF. The rearrangement joins TRBV18 to TRBJ2-3; 7 nucleotides match TRBD1. CDR3 length: 16 amino acids. The germline V gene has CDR1 KGHSH and CDR2 LQKENI. The V gene end was trimmed by 6 bases and the J gene end by 2 bases; junction bases not matched to a gene: 11.

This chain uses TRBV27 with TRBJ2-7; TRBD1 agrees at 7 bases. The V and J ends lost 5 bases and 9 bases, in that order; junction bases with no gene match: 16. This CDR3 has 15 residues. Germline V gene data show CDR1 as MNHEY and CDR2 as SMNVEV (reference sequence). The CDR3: CASSPRQGSFIGQYF. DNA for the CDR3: TGTGCCAGCAGTCCCAGACAGGGCTCCTTTATAGGGCAGTACTTC.

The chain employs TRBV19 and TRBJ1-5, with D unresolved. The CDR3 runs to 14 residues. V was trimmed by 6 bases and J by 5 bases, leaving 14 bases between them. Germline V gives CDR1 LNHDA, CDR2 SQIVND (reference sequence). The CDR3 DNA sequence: TGTGCCAGTAGGGCTTTGGTAGGAGATCAGCCCCAGCATTTT. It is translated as CASRALVGDQPQHF.

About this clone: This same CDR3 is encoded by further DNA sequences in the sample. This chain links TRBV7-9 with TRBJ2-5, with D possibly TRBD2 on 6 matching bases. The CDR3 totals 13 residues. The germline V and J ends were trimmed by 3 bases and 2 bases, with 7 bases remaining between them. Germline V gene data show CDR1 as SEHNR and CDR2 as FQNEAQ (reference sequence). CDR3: CASSFGGQETQYF. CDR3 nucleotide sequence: TGTGCCAGCAGCTTCGGGGGACAAGAGACCCAGTACTTC.

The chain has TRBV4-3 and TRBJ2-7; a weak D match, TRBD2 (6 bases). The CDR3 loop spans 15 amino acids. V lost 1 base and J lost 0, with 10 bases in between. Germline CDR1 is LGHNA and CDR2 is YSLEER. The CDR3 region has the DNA TGCGCCAGCAGCCAAGGGGCGGGGCGCTCCTACGAGCAGTACTTC. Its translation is CASSQGAGRSYEQYF.

The CDR3 sequence is CASSLPPGGGGTEAFF. The CDR3 DNA is TGTGCCAGCAGCTTGCCGCCTGGTGGGGGAGGTACTGAAGCTTTCTTT. The chain is built from TRBV5-4 and TRBJ1-1; D might be TRBD1 (5 bases). CDR1 and CDR2 (germline): SGHNT, YYREEE (reference sequence). V was trimmed by 1 base and J by 5 bases, leaving 18 bases between them. The CDR3 loop spans 16 amino acids.

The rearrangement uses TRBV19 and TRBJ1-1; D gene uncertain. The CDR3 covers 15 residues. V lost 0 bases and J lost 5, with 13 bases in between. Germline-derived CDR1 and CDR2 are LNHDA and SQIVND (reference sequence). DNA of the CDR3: TGTGCCAGTAGTATAGATCCGGGTACCCTTACTGAAGCTTTCTTT. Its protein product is CASSIDPGTLTEAFF.

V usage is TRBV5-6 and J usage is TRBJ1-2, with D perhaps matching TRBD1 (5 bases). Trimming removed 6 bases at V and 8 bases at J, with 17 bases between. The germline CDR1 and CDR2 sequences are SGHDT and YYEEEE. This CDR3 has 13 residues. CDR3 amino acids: CASTLSGGLGYTF. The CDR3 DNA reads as TGTGCCAGCACCCTCTCGGGGGGATTGGGCTACACCTTC.

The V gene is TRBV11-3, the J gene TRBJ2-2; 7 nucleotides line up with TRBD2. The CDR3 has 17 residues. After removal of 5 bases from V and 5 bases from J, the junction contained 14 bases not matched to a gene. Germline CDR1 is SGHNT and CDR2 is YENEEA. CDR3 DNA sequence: TGTGCCAGCAGCCCAAGACCGGGGCTAGCGGAGACCGGGGAGCTGTTTTTT. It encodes CASSPRPGLAETGELFF.

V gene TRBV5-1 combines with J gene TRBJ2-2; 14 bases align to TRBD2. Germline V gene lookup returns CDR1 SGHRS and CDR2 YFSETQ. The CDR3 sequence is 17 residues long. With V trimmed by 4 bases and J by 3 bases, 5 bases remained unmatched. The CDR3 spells CASSLMTSGGDTGELFF. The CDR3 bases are TGCGCCAGCAGCCTCATGACTAGCGGGGGGGACACCGGGGAGCTGTTTTTT.

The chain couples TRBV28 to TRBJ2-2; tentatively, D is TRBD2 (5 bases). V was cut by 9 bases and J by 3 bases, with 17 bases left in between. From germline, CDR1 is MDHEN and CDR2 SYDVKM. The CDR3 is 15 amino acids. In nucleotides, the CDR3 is TGTGCCAGTTCTCGGTCCGGGAAATACACCGGGGAGCTGTTTTTT. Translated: CASSRSGKYTGELFF.

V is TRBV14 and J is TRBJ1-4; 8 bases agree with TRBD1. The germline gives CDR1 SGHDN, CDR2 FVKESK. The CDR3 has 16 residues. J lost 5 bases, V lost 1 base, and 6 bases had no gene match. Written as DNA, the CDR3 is TGTGCCAGCAGCCAAGGGGTAAACAGGGGGAATGAAAAACTGTTTTTT. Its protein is CASSQGVNRGNEKLFF.

The CDR3 loop reads CASSLDRGYGEQYF. In DNA form, the CDR3 reads TGTGCCAGCAGTTTAGACAGGGGATATGGCGAGCAGTACTTC. The V call is TRBV27, the J call TRBJ2-7; TRBD1 aligns across 8 bases. V gave up 2 bases and J gave up 6 bases; unmatched junction bases: 6. The CDR3 loop spans 14 amino acids. Germline CDR1 MNHEY, CDR2 SMNVEV (reference sequence).

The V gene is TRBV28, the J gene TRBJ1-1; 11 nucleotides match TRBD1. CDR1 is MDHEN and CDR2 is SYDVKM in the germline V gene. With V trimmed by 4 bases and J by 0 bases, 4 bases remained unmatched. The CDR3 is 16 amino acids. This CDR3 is CASSWDRGAMNTEAFF. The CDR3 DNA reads TGTGCCAGCAGTTGGGACAGGGGGGCTATGAACACTGAAGCTTTCTTT.

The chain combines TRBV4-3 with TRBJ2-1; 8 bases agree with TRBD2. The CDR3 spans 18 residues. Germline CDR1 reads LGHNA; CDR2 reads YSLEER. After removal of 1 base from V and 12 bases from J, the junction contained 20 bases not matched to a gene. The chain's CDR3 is CASSQVTTASGYQRGQFF. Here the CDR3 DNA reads TGCGCCAGCAGCCAAGTTACCACGGCTAGCGGGTACCAAAGGGGGCAGTTCTTC.